These T cell receptor beta chains were read from a single sample in a study of CD8+ T cells in alopecia areata. Using immunoSEQ multiplex PCR, the repertoire was profiled, and TCRdb retains in-frame clones only, with some absent. The sample shows hundreds of thousands of clones, 57% of them seen only once. The material sequenced was CD4+ T cells sorted from blood, taken at week 0. These receptors all stem from a human donor with alopecia areata. Each CDR3 is given with its conserved first and last residue. D genes are given only for firm matches. Clone size is stated in some rows and not others, as once, few, many or a class when expanded.

DNA	CDR3	size	length	J	V	D
TGCGCCAGCAGCTCGACCCAGGGGCGAAGCTCCTACGAGCAGTACTTC	CASSSTQGRSSYEQYF	NA	16	TRBJ2-7	TRBV5-1	NA
TGTGCCAGCAGACGGACCGTCGGAGATGGCTACACCTTC	CASRRTVGDGYTF	NA	13	TRBJ1-2	TRBV2	NA
TGTGCCAGCAGCTTAGGGGGGCGCAGGGGCAATGAGCAGTTCTTC	CASSLGGRRGNEQFF	few	15	TRBJ2-1	TRBV7-2	NA
TGTGCCAGCAGCGCCCGCGGACAGGACGGACAGACCCAGTACTTC	CASSARGQDGQTQYF	few	15	TRBJ2-5	TRBV9	TRBD1
TGTGCCTGGGCCAGGGGGGATTATCAGCCCCAGCATTTT	CAWARGDYQPQHF	NA	13	TRBJ1-5	TRBV30	TRBD1
TGCAGTGCTAGCGTATACAATGAGCAGTTCTTC	CSASVYNEQFF	NA	11	TRBJ2-1	TRBV20-1	NA
TGTGCCAGCAGCTTCGGGGGTGCCCAGCCCCAGCATTTT	CASSFGGAQPQHF	few	13	TRBJ1-5	TRBV7-9	NA
TGTGCCTGGAGGGCCCGACCGGGAATGGCTGAAGCTTTCTTT	CAWRARPGMAEAFF	NA	14	TRBJ1-1	TRBV30	NA
TGTGCCATCAGTGAGGCGACTTACACTGAAGCTTTCTTT	CAISEATYTEAFF	many	13	TRBJ1-1	TRBV10-3	NA
TGCGCCAGCAGCGCCGGGACGGGGAAGTTCTTC	CASSAGTGKFF	NA	11	TRBJ2-1	TRBV5-1	NA
TGTGCCAGCAGCCGCATTGACATGGGTAGCTATGGCACAGATACGCAGTATTTT	CASSRIDMGSYGTDTQYF	NA	18	TRBJ2-3	TRBV7-3	NA
TGTGCCAGCAGTGTCCCGGACCAAACGGACAATGAGCAGTTCTTC	CASSVPDQTDNEQFF	once	15	TRBJ2-1	TRBV25-1	NA
TGTGCCAGCAGCGTCTCTGGTCGGGACTCCTACGAGCAGTACTTC	CASSVSGRDSYEQYF	NA	15	TRBJ2-7	TRBV13	NA
TGTGCCAGCTCCGCTGGTTATGGCTACACCTTC	CASSAGYGYTF	NA	11	TRBJ1-2	TRBV27	NA
TGCGCCAGCAGCCCTCTCTCTGAAAAACTGTTTTTT	CASSPLSEKLFF	NA	12	TRBJ1-4	TRBV4-1	NA
TGTGCCATCAGTTTGGACGTGGGAACTGAAGCTTTCTTT	CAISLDVGTEAFF	NA	13	TRBJ1-1	TRBV10-3	NA
TGTGCCAGCAGTCGCAGGAGACAGGACTATGGCTACACCTTC	CASSRRRQDYGYTF	NA	14	TRBJ1-2	TRBV6-6	NA
TGTGCCAGCAGCTCAGGACTAGCGGGACGCACAGATACGCAGTATTTT	CASSSGLAGRTDTQYF	once	16	TRBJ2-3	TRBV7-6	TRBD2
TGTGCCAGCAGCTCCAAAACCAATCAGCCCCAGCATTTT	CASSSKTNQPQHF	NA	13	TRBJ1-5	TRBV7-9	NA
TGTGCCAGCAGCCAAGCCGACAGGAACAGGGTCCCCCCCCTCCACTTT	CASSQADRNRVPPLHF	NA	16	TRBJ1-6	TRBV14	NA
TGTGCCTGGGGTGGGGCTACAGGGAATCAGCCCCAGCATTTT	CAWGGATGNQPQHF	NA	14	TRBJ1-5	TRBV30	NA
TGTGCCTGGAGTGGAAGAGATGAAGGGCAGTTCTTC	CAWSGRDEGQFF	few	12	TRBJ2-1	TRBV30	NA
TGCAGCGTTGAGAGCCCAACGACCCAGTACTTC	CSVESPTTQYF	NA	11	TRBJ2-5	TRBV29-1	NA
TGTGCCAGCAGCGGCCGGGACAGGGTCTACGAGCAGTACTTC	CASSGRDRVYEQYF	NA	14	TRBJ2-7	TRBV11-1	TRBD1
TGTGCCAGCAGCTTACACCGAGGGGGAACCTACGAGCAGTACTTC	CASSLHRGGTYEQYF	NA	15	TRBJ2-7	TRBV11-1	NA
TGTGCCAGCAGTGAAAATGTTTATGGCTACACCTTC	CASSENVYGYTF	NA	12	TRBJ1-2	TRBV2	NA
TGCAGCGTTGAAGGACAGGGGCTCCAAGAGACCCAGTACTTC	CSVEGQGLQETQYF	NA	14	TRBJ2-5	TRBV29-1	TRBD1
TGTGCCAGCAGCGTAGGACTAGCGGGGGGGAACACAGATACGCAGTATTTT	CASSVGLAGGNTDTQYF	NA	17	TRBJ2-3	TRBV9	TRBD2
TGTGCCAGCAGTCTTCGCGGGGGACCTTACAATGAGCAGTTCTTC	CASSLRGGPYNEQFF	NA	15	TRBJ2-1	TRBV6-1	TRBD2
TGTGCCAGCAGTGAATACAGGGTAGGCAATGAGCAGTTCTTC	CASSEYRVGNEQFF	NA	14	TRBJ2-1	TRBV25-1	NA
TGTGCCAGTAGTATAGGACTAGCTGACGAGCAGTACTTC	CASSIGLADEQYF	NA	13	TRBJ2-7	TRBV19	TRBD2
TGTGCCAGCAGCTTAGCTGGCAGAAACACTGAAGCTTTCTTT	CASSLAGRNTEAFF	NA	14	TRBJ1-1	TRBV11-2	NA
TGTGCCAGCAGAGGACAGGGGGCAAACAATCAGCCCCAGCATTTT	CASRGQGANNQPQHF	NA	15	TRBJ1-5	TRBV2	TRBD1
TGTGCCAGTAGACCCCAGGGACGGAATAATTCACCCCTCCACTTT	CASRPQGRNNSPLHF	NA	15	TRBJ1-6	TRBV19	NA
TGCAGCGTCGGAACGGGACAGCCTTATGGCTACACCTTC	CSVGTGQPYGYTF	NA	13	TRBJ1-2	TRBV29-1	TRBD1
TGCAGCTTCTATGGGTCCTCCTACGAGCAGTACTTC	CSFYGSSYEQYF	few	12	TRBJ2-7	TRBV29-1	NA
TGTGCCAGCAGCTCTGACAGGGATCAGCCCCAGCATTTT	CASSSDRDQPQHF	NA	13	TRBJ1-5	TRBV5-6	TRBD1
TGTGCCAGCAGCTTAACACCAGGGGGGGCTGAGGCTTTCTTT	CASSLTPGGAEAFF	NA	14	TRBJ1-1	TRBV7-3	TRBD1
TGTGCCATCAGTGCCTACAGGGGCAGTGATTCACCCCTCCACTTT	CAISAYRGSDSPLHF	NA	15	TRBJ1-6	TRBV10-3	TRBD1
TGTGCCAGCAGTTTACATTCCTACGAGCAGTACTTC	CASSLHSYEQYF	NA	12	TRBJ2-7	TRBV28	NA
TGTGCCAGCAGCTCGGACAGGGGATCCGCCGGGGAGCTGTTTTTT	CASSSDRGSAGELFF	NA	15	TRBJ2-2	TRBV7-9	TRBD1
TGTGCCAGCAGTCCCGGAGCGGGTGATCCCTACGAGCAGTACTTC	CASSPGAGDPYEQYF	NA	15	TRBJ2-7	TRBV6-1	NA
TGCAGCGTTGAGTTACGGACCTCCTACGAGCAGTACTTC	CSVELRTSYEQYF	NA	13	TRBJ2-7	TRBV29-1	NA
TGCGCCAGCAGCTTTACAGGGGATGGCTACACCTTC	CASSFTGDGYTF	NA	12	TRBJ1-2	TRBV5-1	TRBD1
TGTGCCTGGAGTATCAGGACGGTAGTTGCCACTGAAGCTTTCTTT	CAWSIRTVVATEAFF	NA	15	TRBJ1-1	TRBV30	NA
TGTGCCAGCAGTTACGTCACGAGCTCCTACAATGAGCAGTTCTTC	CASSYVTSSYNEQFF	NA	15	TRBJ2-1	TRBV6-6	NA
TGTGCCTGGAGTCCGGGGACAGGTGGCTACACCTTC	CAWSPGTGGYTF	few	12	TRBJ1-2	TRBV30	TRBD1
TGTGCCAGCAGTTCATCCAGGGGGCGCGGGTTCACAGATACGCAGTATTTT	CASSSSRGRGFTDTQYF	NA	17	TRBJ2-3	TRBV27	TRBD1
TGCAGCGCCTCGGTCGGGATCAATCAGCCCCAGCATTTT	CSASVGINQPQHF	NA	13	TRBJ1-5	TRBV29-1	NA
TGTGCCAGCAGCGTAGGGGGACAGCAAGAGACCCAGTACTTC	CASSVGGQQETQYF	NA	14	TRBJ2-5	TRBV9	TRBD1
TGTGCCAGCAGCACCAGTTCGGGGGGTATCGCTGGGGCCAACGTCCTGACTTTC	CASSTSSGGIAGANVLTF	NA	18	TRBJ2-6	TRBV9	TRBD2
TGTGCCAGCAGCTTAGTCTCAGGGACGGAGGACTTC	CASSLVSGTEDF	NA	12	TRBJ2-5	TRBV7-9	NA
TGCAGCGTTAAAGGGCGGGTGTCTGACAATGAGCAGTTCTTC	CSVKGRVSDNEQFF	NA	14	TRBJ2-1	TRBV29-1	NA
TGTGCCAGCAGTCCGTGGGGACCCAATCAGCCCCAGCATTTT	CASSPWGPNQPQHF	once	14	TRBJ1-5	TRBV25-1	NA
TGCAGCGTTGAAGCCTCGGTGGAGACCCAGTACTTC	CSVEASVETQYF	NA	12	TRBJ2-5	TRBV29-1	NA
TGCGCCAGCAGCCCATCAAGACAGGTTCGGAATACGCAGTATTTT	CASSPSRQVRNTQYF	NA	15	TRBJ2-3	TRBV5-1	NA
TGCGCCAGCAGCTTGGGACGCGGAGGGGACGAGCAGTACTTC	CASSLGRGGDEQYF	NA	14	TRBJ2-7	TRBV5-1	NA